This TCR beta chain appears in the sequencing data of a study of OX40 agonist ivuxolimab in advanced cancers. Study background: Ivuxolimab, an antibody acting as an agonist of OX40 (CD134), was used to treat patients.

Only one count was recorded for this clone. The antigen remains undetermined. Study-wide results and caveats: Low normalized clonal expansion also occurred in some nonresponding patients. The mean number of expanded clones was higher in CD8+ T cells than in CD4+.

Using immunoSEQ multiplex PCR, the repertoire was profiled, and TCRdb retains in-frame clones only, with some absent. Altogether approximately 60,000 clones are present, more than 85% being singletons, with the ten largest covering roughly 12%. Systemic immunosuppression or autoimmune disease history was grounds to exclude patients. The sample in question was CD4+ or CD8+ T cells sorted from blood, obtained in a trial of the OX40 agonist ivuxolimab. This clonotype was obtained from an adult with an advanced solid tumor such as melanoma, head and neck, liver or kidney cancer.

The CDR3 loop is CASSQELGLAVYEQYF. The CDR3 coding sequence is TGCGCCAGCAGCCAAGAACTAGGGCTAGCGGTATACGAGCAGTACTTC. V is TRBV4-3 and J is TRBJ2-7; TRBD2 matches 7 bases. The CDR3 is 16 amino acids. Germline-derived CDR1 and CDR2 are LGHNA and YSLEER. V shed 0 bases and J 4 bases; nucleotides not matched to a gene: 9.